This T cell receptor beta chain appears in the sequencing data of a study of CD8 T cells in ankylosing spondylitis. TCR beta libraries were made by quantitative 5'-RACE with molecular barcodes. In TCRdb, the 5' RACE reads were re-called with MiXCR into one record per CDR3 protein. Among around 23,000 distinct CDR3 sequences listed, about a sixth were seen once. Trimming stripped 0 bases from V and 0 bases from J, with 13 bases between. Germline V gives CDR1 DFQATT, CDR2 SNEGSKA (reference sequence). This CDR3 is 16 amino acids long. Regarding the study as a whole: The study looked at matched synovial fluid samples from ankylosing spondylitis patients. Disease-linked clones were reported to be significantly enriched there.

This clonotype was detected ten times or more. Its antigen is as yet unknown. The genes are TRBV20-1 and TRBJ2-3; D might be TRBD2 (5 bases). The TCR sequence derives from a male donor with ankylosing spondylitis or in good health (not recorded which). The sequencing input was blood. CDR3 loop: CSARDGWSGSTDTQYF. The CDR3 nucleotides read TGCAGTGCTAGAGATGGATGGAGCGGAAGCACAGATACGCAGTATTTT.